These 23 T cell receptor beta chains were sequenced from one sample in a study of human T cells and chemical hapten exposure. TCRdb redid the calling of the RACE reads with MiXCR, one entry per CDR3 protein. The repertoire consists of about 140,000 distinct CDR3 sequences, with 10% to 15% occurring once and the leading ten covering around 1.4%. Time point of the sample: patch test 2, 6 weeks after DPC sensitization. Treatment noted: therapeutic diphenylcyclopropenone sensitization with weekly scalp DPC. Source: whole blood, taken in connection with sensitization to the hapten diphenylcyclopropenone (DPC). The origin of the receptors is a woman between 45 and 60 years old with alopecia areata. Some clones in this sample may be carry-over from other donors' samples.

This clonotype was found a few times. An end of the junction does not agree with germline; a read error may underlie this. The chain links TRBV6-5 to TRBJ2-4, with D unclear. The germline gives CDR1 MNHEY, CDR2 SVGAGI. CDR3 size: 12 residues. DNA for the CDR3: TGTGCCAGCAGTGACTCTATAAACATTCAGTACTTC. This codes for CASSDSINIQYF.

This clonotype has a count of ten or more. The chain recombines TRBV9 with TRBJ2-1; possibly TRBD2 for D (7 bases). Germline V gives CDR1 SGDLS, CDR2 YYNGEE. The CDR3 loop spans 16 amino acids. Deletions cut 0 bases from V and 8 bases from J, with 18 bases between. In DNA, the CDR3 is TGTGCCAGCAGCGTAGCCGGGGGGCGCAGGACGGATGAGCAGTTCTTC. It yields the protein CASSVAGGRRTDEQFF.

This clonotype was counted ten times or more. The chain has TRBV11-2 and TRBJ2-5; TRBD2 matches at 14 bases. CDR3 size: 17 residues. After removal of 5 bases from V and 6 bases from J, the junction contained 11 bases not matched to a gene. The germline V gene has CDR1 SGHAT and CDR2 FQNNGV. The CDR3 sequence: CASSLLGLAGGGKTQYF. In DNA form, the CDR3 reads TGTGCCAGCAGCCTTCTTGGACTAGCGGGAGGTGGAAAGACCCAGTACTTC.

The V and J genes are TRBV4-2 and TRBJ2-3; weak D call: TRBD2 (5 bases). Germline V CDR1 and CDR2: LGHNA, YNFKEQ. The CDR3 loop spans 12 amino acids. V shed 0 bases and J shed 8 bases, with 6 bases lying between them. The DNA for the CDR3 is TGTGCCAGCAGCCAAGACGAGGGTACGCAGTATTTT. As protein: CASSQDEGTQYF.

The chain carries TRBV19 and TRBJ2-7, with TRBD1 matching 7 bases. Per germline, CDR1 LNHDA and CDR2 SQIVND (reference sequence). The CDR3 spans 15 residues. With V trimmed by 2 bases and J by 4 bases, 8 bases remained unmatched. Here the CDR3 reads CASSINGDSYYEQYF. The CDR3 coding sequence is TGTGCCAGTAGTATAAACGGGGACAGTTATTACGAGCAGTACTTC.

The chain is built from TRBV7-8 and TRBJ2-1; 10 bases are a match to TRBD1. V was pared by 5 bases and J by 8 bases, with 9 bases of the junction left unmatched. CDR3 size: 15 residues. Germline values: CDR1 SGHVS, CDR2 FQNEAQ. CDR3 sequence (DNA): TGTGCCAGCAGCCTCAGACAGGGGGCAAGGGATGAGCAGTTCTTC. It codes for CASSLRQGARDEQFF.

Ten or more counts support this clonotype. The chain has TRBV6-6 and TRBJ2-7, with 7 bases fitting TRBD2. V dropped 6 bases and J dropped 7; count of bases not matched to a gene: 15. CDR3 length: 15 amino acids. Per the germline V gene, CDR1 is MNHNY and CDR2 is SVGAGI (reference sequence). Here the CDR3 DNA reads TGTGCCAGCAGCCCCCAGACAGCGGGATTAGGTGAGCAGTACTTC. Amino acids: CASSPQTAGLGEQYF.

This chain joins TRBV6-2 or TRBV6-3 and TRBJ2-1; tentative D call: TRBD2 (6 bases). Trimming shortened V by 8 bases and J by 3 bases, and 20 bases separated the two germline ends. Germline CDR1 reads MNHEY; CDR2 reads SVGEGT. The CDR3 consists of 16 residues. CDR3 nucleotide sequence: TGTGCCAGCGGCCAACGGCGGGGTCTAGGCTACAATGAGCAGTTCTTC. It codes for CASGQRRGLGYNEQFF.

This clonotype was counted ten times or more. In DNA, the CDR3 is TGTGCCAGCTCACCACTGGCAGAACATAGCAATCAGCCCCAGCATTTT. The encoded protein is CASSPLAEHSNQPQHF. J is TRBJ1-5 and V is TRBV18; unclear D gene. This CDR3 contains 16 residues. V lost 1 base to trimming and J lost 0 bases, with 10 bases between them. Germline V gene sequence: CDR1 KGHSH, CDR2 LQKENI. Using reference TRBV18 and TRBJ1-5 for the parts outside the CDR3, the full variable domain is NAGVMQNPRHLVRRRGQEARLRCSPMKGHSHVYWYRQLPEEGLKFMVYLQKENIIDESGMPKERFSAEFPKEGPSILRIQQVVRGDSAAYFCASSPLAEHSNQPQHFGDGTRLSIL.

This clonotype was picked up many times. V and J are TRBV12-3 or TRBV12-4 and TRBJ2-1; the match to TRBD2 covers 8 bases. J gave up 2 bases and V 4 bases, and 1 base lay outside the gene matches. The CDR3 runs 14 residues. The CDR3 bases are TGTGCCAGCAGTTCGGGAGGGCCCTACAATGAGCAGTTCTTC. Amino acids: CASSSGGPYNEQFF.

This clonotype was counted only a few times. The rearrangement links TRBV29-1 to TRBJ2-7, with D unresolved. CDR1 and CDR2 (germline): SQVTM, ANQGSEA. This CDR3 comprises 11 residues. V was shortened by 4 bases and J by 7 bases, with 11 bases between the two germline ends. CDR3 sequence: CSVAGVGEQYF. In DNA, the CDR3 is TGCAGCGTTGCGGGCGTGGGGGAGCAGTACTTC.

As concerns this clonotype: No DNA is shown, since the ends of the CDR3 on it are uncertain; the CDR3 is the one TCRdb lists. V usage is TRBV5-1 and J usage is TRBJ1-4; the D call of TRBD1 is as the table states it, not checked on the DNA. From its first to its last residue, the CDR3 has 15 amino acids. Germline values: CDR1 SGHRS, CDR2 YFSETQ. The chain's CDR3 is CASSLAGTWGKNCFF.

The V and J genes are TRBV12-3 or TRBV12-4 and TRBJ1-1; weak D call: TRBD1 (5 bases). The V end was cut by 5 bases, the J end by 6 bases, with 19 bases between. The CDR3 contains 15 residues. This CDR3 reads CASSPPGGGRAEAFF. Here the CDR3 DNA reads TGTGCCAGCAGTCCCCCCGGCGGGGGTAGGGCTGAAGCTTTCTTT.

This clonotype was seen a handful of times. J is TRBJ2-6 and V is TRBV19; the match to TRBD1 covers 7 bases. Germline V gene sequence: CDR1 LNHDA, CDR2 SQIVND (reference sequence). V was pared by 9 bases and J by 4 bases, with 3 bases of the junction left unmatched. This CDR3 has 13 residues. The CDR3 loop reads CASRTGGANVLTF. The CDR3 DNA follows: TGTGCCAGCCGGACAGGCGGGGCCAACGTCCTGACTTTC.

This clonotype was counted only a few times. This CDR3 reads CASSLKVGSGNTEAFF. The CDR3 coding sequence is TGTGCCAGCAGCTTAAAGGTAGGGTCGGGGAACACTGAAGCTTTCTTT. The chain employs TRBV7-2 and TRBJ1-1; D gene ambiguous. V lost 2 bases and J 1 base, leaving 14 bases between the germline ends. CDR3 length: 16 residues. Looked up from germline, CDR1 is SGHTA and CDR2 is FQGNSA.

This clonotype was seen a handful of times. The V call is TRBV20-1, the J call TRBJ2-2; 10 bases agree with TRBD2. Germline loops: CDR1 DFQATT, CDR2 SNEGSKA (reference sequence). The CDR3 contains 15 residues. V shed 5 bases and J 6 bases; nucleotides not matched to a gene: 9. The CDR3 region is CSAPDLSGRAGELFF. The CDR3 DNA reads as TGCAGTGCTCCTGACTTAAGCGGGAGGGCCGGGGAGCTGTTTTTT.

This clonotype was seen at least ten times. J is TRBJ1-2 and V is TRBV29-1; D uncertain. V was cut by 2 bases and J by 4 bases, with 11 bases left in between. CDR1 and CDR2 from the germline V gene are SQVTM and ANQGSEA. The CDR3 is made up of 13 amino acids. The CDR3 DNA reads as TGCAGCGTTGAACTAGGCAGGCTCTATGGCTACACCTTC. It codes for CSVELGRLYGYTF.

The sample holds a few counts of this clonotype. This sequence joins TRBV29-1 and TRBJ2-3; D gene ambiguous. Germline V lookup: CDR1 SQVTM, CDR2 ANQGSEA. V dropped 6 bases and J dropped 2 bases, with 9 bases sitting between them. The length of the CDR3 is 12 residues. This chain's CDR3 is CSVDKATDTQYF. CDR3 sequence (DNA): TGCAGCGTCGACAAGGCCACAGATACGCAGTATTTT.

This clonotype was found a few times. The rearrangement uses TRBV10-1 and TRBJ2-7; D is perhaps TRBD2 (6 bases). Looked up from germline, CDR1 is WNHNN and CDR2 is SYGVQD (reference sequence). V was shortened by 0 bases and J by 5 bases, with 11 bases between the two germline ends. The CDR3 is 14 residues long. CDR3 nucleotide sequence: TGCGCCAGCAGTGAGTCGGGGGGACGGAACGAGCAGTACTTC. This encodes CASSESGGRNEQYF.

This clonotype has a count of ten or more. The chain links TRBV6-2 or TRBV6-3 to TRBJ2-3, with TRBD2 identical over 7 bases. Trimming cost V 7 bases and J 2 bases; bases outside gene matches: 12. The CDR3 extends over 16 amino acids. Germline assignment: CDR1 MNHEY and CDR2 SVGEGT. The CDR3 region has the DNA TGTGCCAGCACCTACCCTGCCGGGACTATCACAGATACGCAGTATTTT. This gives the protein CASTYPAGTITDTQYF.

This clonotype was counted only a few times. The chain has TRBV11-2 and TRBJ2-1; 11 bases are shared with TRBD2. This CDR3 has 18 amino acids. CDR1 is SGHAT, CDR2 FQNNGV, per germline. V was pared by 5 bases and J by 3 bases, with 12 bases of the junction left unmatched. The CDR3 sequence is CASSPEGVGLAVYNEQFF. Here the CDR3 DNA reads TGTGCCAGCAGCCCCGAGGGGGTGGGACTAGCGGTCTACAATGAGCAGTTCTTC. Complete variable domain (other parts from reference TRBV11-2 and TRBJ2-1): EAGVAQSPRYKIIEKRQSVAFWCNPISGHATLYWYQQILGQGPKLLIQFQNNGVVDDSQLPKDRFSAERLKGVDSTLKIQPAKLEDSAVYLCASSPEGVGLAVYNEQFFGPGTRLTVL.

This clonotype has only one observation. This rearrangement joins TRBV11-2 to TRBJ2-7, with D unresolved. CDR1 and CDR2 (germline): SGHAT, FQNNGV. V shed 0 bases and J shed 7 bases, with 7 bases lying between them. This CDR3 spans 12 amino acids. The CDR3 loop is CASSLDWREQYF. The CDR3 region has the DNA TGTGCCAGCAGCTTAGATTGGCGGGAGCAGTACTTC. The full variable domain, rest sourced from reference TRBV11-2 and TRBJ2-7, is EAGVAQSPRYKIIEKRQSVAFWCNPISGHATLYWYQQILGQGPKLLIQFQNNGVVDDSQLPKDRFSAERLKGVDSTLKIQPAKLEDSAVYLCASSLDWREQYFGPGTRLTVT.

This clonotype showed up just a few times. The gene calls are TRBV3-1 and TRBJ1-1, with unresolved D. Germline-derived CDR1 and CDR2 are LGHDT and YNNKEL (reference sequence). The CDR3 spans 13 residues. The ends were cut back, 0 bases at V and 8 bases at J, with 10 bases in the middle. CDR3 sequence (DNA): TGTGCCAGCAGCCAAGAACCCTTTTACGAAGCTTTCTTT. Its protein is CASSQEPFYEAFF.